This T cell receptor (beta chain) derives from a study of T-cell memory formation after mild COVID-19. The study's findings and limits: Clones that contracted from day 15 to 85 were balanced CD4/CD8, while later expanders leaned CD4+. Certain responding clones were present in pre-infection memory, suggesting participation of cross-reactive memory.

TCRdb passed the 5' RACE reads through MiXCR, listing each CDR3 protein once. There are roughly 410,000 distinct CDR3 sequences in the sample; 20% to 25% occur only once, and 8.5% to 10% lies in the top ten. For this clonotype: Its antigen is not known.

This CDR3 region has 17 residues. Deletions cut 5 bases from V and 0 bases from J, with 19 bases between. From germline, CDR1 is MNHEY and CDR2 SVGAGI. The J gene is TRBJ1-1, the V gene TRBV6-5; the D gene is possibly TRBD1 (6 bases). This TCR was sampled from an adult woman who had mild COVID-19 (a few samples of this study predate the infection). Cell type and time point are not known. Specimen: PBMCs or a T cell subset sorted from them (not recorded which). The CDR3 region is CASSRRGTRVMNTEAFF. DNA for the CDR3: TGTGCCAGCAGTCGCCGAGGGACACGGGTTATGAACACTGAAGCTTTCTTT.